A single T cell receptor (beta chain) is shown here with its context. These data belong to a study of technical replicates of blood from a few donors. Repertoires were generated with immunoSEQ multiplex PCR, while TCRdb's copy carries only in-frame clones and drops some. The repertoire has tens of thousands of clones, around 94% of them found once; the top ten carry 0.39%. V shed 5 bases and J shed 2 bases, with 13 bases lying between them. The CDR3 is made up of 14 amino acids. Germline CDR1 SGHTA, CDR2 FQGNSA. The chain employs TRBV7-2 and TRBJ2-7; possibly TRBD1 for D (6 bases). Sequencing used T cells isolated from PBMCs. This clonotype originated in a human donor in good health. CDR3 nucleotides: TGTGCCAGCAGCGGACCCACAGGGCCCTACGAGCAGTACTTC. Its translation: CASSGPTGPYEQYF.